This T cell receptor beta chain was identified in a study of blood T cell repertoires in COVID-19. Across the whole study: COVID-19 samples collected from the United States, Italy and Spain covered acute and convalescent phases. Sources were T cells, B-cell-depleted T cells, or PBMCs; the material itself was cDNA or gDNA.

J gave up 6 bases and V 3 bases, and 7 bases lay outside the gene matches. The CDR3 has 14 amino acids. The germline V gene encodes CDR1 LNHNV and CDR2 YYDKDF (reference sequence). Original processing notes: Using reference gene primer amplification, nucleated cell counts were estimated. Profiling relied on immunoSEQ multiplex PCR, and the TCRdb table lists in-frame clones only, not all of them. V and J calls and clone size are as listed in that table; D and trimming were resolved from the DNA. The sample includes about 45,000 clones, 89% of them seen just once. The V call is TRBV15, the J call TRBJ2-7; 8 bases line up with TRBD1. Sequencing was carried out using peripheral blood. This receptor was taken from a human donor in a cohort sampled during active COVID-19. The CDR3 sequence: CATSRGTGGFEQYF. CDR3 coding DNA: TGTGCCACCAGCAGGGGTACAGGGGGATTCGAGCAGTACTTC.